Included here is one T cell receptor (beta chain) sequence, with context. Its antigen is still unknown. The data stem from a study of multiple sclerosis patients with progressive multifocal leukoencephalopathy. Study-wide points: Findings may reflect JC virus infection or just general immunocompromise. Lower normalized Shannon entropy suggested reduced TRB diversity in most PML patients. No common TRBV or TRBJ usage or pairing appeared at PML.

TCRdb's table, derived via immunoSEQ multiplex PCR, lists solely in-frame clones and lacks some. The profile shows under 30,000 clones, less than 95% of them singletons. Time point of the sample: less than 15 months of natalizumab therapy. The starting material was PBMCs, obtained from a patient treated with natalizumab. The receptor's source is a man aged 30 to 45 with multiple sclerosis.

The CDR3 sequence: CSVEGTGGAYGTGELFF. The CDR3 nucleotides are TGCAGCGTCGAGGGGACAGGGGGGGCTTACGGGACCGGGGAGCTGTTTTTT. V is TRBV29-1 and J is TRBJ2-2; 11 bases align to TRBD1. Losses at the gene ends were 6 bases for V and 5 bases for J; bases not matched to a gene: 14. The CDR3 has 17 residues. CDR1 and CDR2 from the germline V gene are SQVTM and ANQGSEA.